A single sample is the source of the 30 T cell receptor beta chains below, sequenced in a study of tumor T cells in aggressive B-cell lymphoma. The protocol was immunoSEQ multiplex PCR, while the TCRdb copy is restricted to in-frame clones and leaves out a portion. The sample has about 9,900 clones, 65% to 90% seen once; the top ten hold roughly 4.5%. The sample taken for sequencing was tumor tissue. Receptors originate from an adult with diffuse large B cell lymphoma.

The chain links TRBV5-4 to TRBJ2-3, with a tentative D call TRBD2 (6 bases). The CDR3 extends over 14 amino acids. Germline assignment: CDR1 SGHNT and CDR2 YYREEE (reference sequence). V gave up 4 bases and J gave up 4 bases, with 13 bases separating them. The CDR3 spells CASSAGWGADTQYF. DNA for the CDR3: TGTGCCAGCAGCGCGGGGTGGGGGGCAGATACGCAGTATTTT.

The chain couples TRBV4-2 to TRBJ2-1; possibly TRBD2 for D (5 bases). V was pared by 0 bases and J by 7 bases, with 13 bases between. In germline, CDR1 is LGHNA, CDR2 YNFKEQ. CDR3 length: 15 residues. In DNA form, the CDR3 reads TGTGCCAGCAGCCAAGATCCACGGGGTCGGAATGAGCAGTTCTTC. As protein: CASSQDPRGRNEQFF.

The rearrangement uses TRBV9 and TRBJ2-2, with 16 positions matching TRBD2. Germline V gene data show CDR1 as SGDLS and CDR2 as YYNGEE. This CDR3 is 16 amino acids long. The V and J ends lost 3 bases and 7 bases, in that order; junction bases with no gene match: 3. In DNA, the CDR3 is TGTGCCAGCAGCGGAGGGACTAGCGGGAGGGGCGGGGAGCTGTTTTTT. The encoded protein is CASSGGTSGRGGELFF.

The chain links TRBV5-1 to TRBJ2-2, with 12 bases that match TRBD2. Germline assignment: CDR1 SGHRS and CDR2 YFSETQ. The CDR3 covers 17 residues. J gave up 0 bases and V 3 bases, and 3 bases lay outside the gene matches. The CDR3 sequence: CASSYRLAGANTGELFF. CDR3 DNA sequence: TGCGCCAGCAGCTATCGACTAGCGGGAGCGAACACCGGGGAGCTGTTTTTT.

The V call is TRBV4-1, the J call TRBJ2-5; D is unresolved. Germline V lookup: CDR1 MGHRA, CDR2 YSYEKL. V was trimmed by 1 base and J by 4 bases, leaving 7 bases between them. The CDR3 covers 13 residues. Written as DNA, the CDR3 is TGCGCCAGCAGCCAAGCTAAGAGAGAGACCCAGTACTTC. Translated, it gives CASSQAKRETQYF.

The chain has TRBV5-4 and TRBJ1-2, with 8 nucleotides matching TRBD1. V trimming: 4 bases; J trimming: 7 bases; junction bases outside the gene matches: 9. The CDR3 consists of 14 residues. Germline CDR1 SGHNT, CDR2 YYREEE (reference sequence). This chain's CDR3 is CASSAGQGRGGYTF. The CDR3 coding sequence is TGTGCCAGCAGCGCCGGACAGGGAAGGGGTGGCTACACCTTC. The complete variable domain, with remaining parts taken from reference TRBV5-4 and TRBJ1-2, reads ETGVTQSPTHLIKTRGQQVTLRCSSQSGHNTVSWYQQALGQGPQFIFQYYREEENGRGNFPPRFSGLQFPNYSSELNVNALELDDSALYLCASSAGQGRGGYTFGSGTRLTVV.

Turning to this clone: A junction boundary mismatches the germline segment, possibly from a read error. The rearrangement uses TRBV7-2 and TRBJ1-1; 8 nucleotides align to TRBD1. CDR3 size: 13 residues. Germline assignment: CDR1 SGHTA and CDR2 FQGNSA. The CDR3 region has the DNA TGTGCCGGCAGTTTCGATCGGGACAGGGAAGCTTTCTTT. Translation: CAGSFDRDREAFF.

The CDR3 nucleotides are TGTGCCAGCGGTCGCGACAGGTTTGGCTACGAGCAGTACTTC. Its protein product is CASGRDRFGYEQYF. The chain is built from TRBV5-5 and TRBJ2-7, with a possible D match to TRBD1 (6 bases). V was cut by 7 bases and J by 3 bases, with 17 bases left in between. The CDR3 extends over 14 amino acids. Germline assignment: CDR1 SGHKS and CDR2 YYEKEE (reference sequence).

The chain links TRBV18 to TRBJ1-1; no clear D. Trimming took 1 base from V and 0 from J, leaving 9 bases between them. The germline V gene encodes CDR1 KGHSH and CDR2 LQKENI. The CDR3 covers 15 residues. CDR3 bases: TGTGCCAGCTCACCACAGGAGGGCTTGAACACTGAAGCTTTCTTT. Protein sequence: CASSPQEGLNTEAFF.

The chain combines TRBV28 with TRBJ1-1, with 9 nucleotides matching TRBD1. The CDR3 sequence is 14 residues long. V was clipped by 6 bases and J by 1 base; unmatched bases: 3. Germline CDR1 and CDR2: MDHEN and SYDVKM. CDR3 bases: TGTGCCAGCAGGGGGACAGGGACGAACACTGAAGCTTTCTTT. Translating gives CASRGTGTNTEAFF.

This chain connects TRBV7-9 to TRBJ1-1; D gene unclear. Germline V lookup: CDR1 SEHNR, CDR2 FQNEAQ (reference sequence). The ends were cut back, 5 bases at V and 1 base at J, with 5 bases in the middle. The CDR3 has 12 residues. Here the CDR3 reads CASSLWNTEAFF. The CDR3 region has the DNA TGTGCCAGCAGCCTATGGAACACTGAAGCTTTCTTT.

A single count supports this clone. The genes are TRBV4-1 and TRBJ1-4, with D maybe TRBD1 (6 bases). V lost 7 bases, J lost 8 bases, and 20 bases lay in between. The CDR3 length is 15 residues. The germline V gene has CDR1 MGHRA and CDR2 YSYEKL. The CDR3 DNA reads TGCGCCAGCAAGTCCCAGCTACAGGGCCCCGAAAAACTGTTTTTT. Its protein is CASKSQLQGPEKLFF.

The chain joins TRBV19 to TRBJ2-1, with D possibly matching TRBD2 (6 bases). CDR3 length equals 14 residues. The V gene lost 9 bases and the J gene lost 6 bases, with 18 bases spanning the gap. Germline-derived CDR1 and CDR2 are LNHDA and SQIVND (reference sequence). CDR3 loop: CASQLRGGSNEQFF. In DNA, the CDR3 is TGTGCCAGCCAGTTGCGGGGCGGGTCCAATGAGCAGTTCTTC.

J is TRBJ1-1 and V is TRBV29-1; no definite D call. V was trimmed by 0 bases and J by 10 bases, leaving 12 bases between them. Germline CDR1 and CDR2: SQVTM and ANQGSEA. This CDR3 region has 12 residues. The CDR3 is CSVEDPARAAFF. CDR3 DNA sequence: TGCAGCGTTGAAGATCCCGCGAGGGCAGCTTTCTTT.

V gene TRBV29-1 combines with J gene TRBJ1-2, with TRBD1 matching 8 bases. This CDR3 region has 13 residues. The V gene's germline CDR1 is SQVTM and CDR2 ANQGSEA. J gave up 5 bases and V 6 bases, and 8 bases lay outside the gene matches. The CDR3 is CSVAAGQEYGYTF. The CDR3 DNA is TGCAGCGTAGCCGCGGGACAGGAGTATGGCTACACCTTC.

The V gene is TRBV9, the J gene TRBJ2-1; unclear D gene. This CDR3 has 13 amino acids. The germline V gene encodes CDR1 SGDLS and CDR2 YYNGEE. V was shortened by 0 bases and J by 7 bases, with 8 bases between the two germline ends. The CDR3 reads CASSVANGNEQFF. For the CDR3, the DNA is TGTGCCAGCAGCGTAGCTAACGGGAATGAGCAGTTCTTC.

V and J are TRBV9 and TRBJ2-7; 11 positions match TRBD2. The junction had 12 bases not matched to a gene; V was cut back by 3 bases and J by 7 bases. The CDR3 is 16 amino acids. Germline V lookup: CDR1 SGDLS, CDR2 YYNGEE. For the CDR3, the DNA is TGTGCCAGCAGCGGGTCCCCGGCTAGCGGGAGGAGGGAGCAGTACTTC. This codes for CASSGSPASGRREQYF.

J is TRBJ1-2 and V is TRBV7-6, with D tentatively TRBD1 (5 bases). The germline V gene encodes CDR1 SGHVS and CDR2 FNYEAQ. Trimming shortened V by 3 bases and J by 8 bases, and 13 bases separated the two germline ends. The CDR3 has 13 residues. This chain's CDR3 is CASSFGPGGGYTF. The CDR3 DNA follows: TGTGCCAGCAGCTTTGGTCCGGGGGGAGGCTACACCTTC.

The chain links TRBV19 to TRBJ2-3, with 8 bases identical to TRBD2. Germline CDR1 LNHDA, CDR2 SQIVND (reference sequence). This CDR3 contains 16 residues. The V and J ends lost 6 bases and 3 bases, in that order; junction bases with no gene match: 11. CDR3 in amino acids: CASSRTSQPPTDTQYF. CDR3 nucleotide sequence: TGTGCCAGTAGCCGGACTAGCCAACCGCCGACAGATACGCAGTATTTT.

The CDR3 protein is CASSPRGSGSYEQYF. DNA for the CDR3: TGTGCCAGCAGCCCCCGCGGGTCTGGCTCGTACGAGCAGTACTTC. The chain recombines TRBV5-4 with TRBJ2-7; D may be TRBD2 (5 bases). Deletions cut 4 bases from V and 4 bases from J, with 18 bases between. In germline, CDR1 is SGHNT, CDR2 YYREEE (reference sequence). CDR3 length equals 15 residues.

The J gene is TRBJ2-3, the V gene TRBV7-2; TRBD2 aligns across 12 bases. CDR1 and CDR2 (germline): SGHTA, FQGNSA. This CDR3 region has 17 residues. Trimming cost V 4 bases and J 2 bases; bases outside gene matches: 7. DNA for the CDR3: TGTGCCAGCAGCTCCAGGTGGACTAGCGGGGTCACAGATACGCAGTATTTT. It is translated as CASSSRWTSGVTDTQYF.

DNA of the CDR3: TGTGCCAGTAGCCTCCAGGGCATGAACACTGAAGCTTTCTTT. It translates to CASSLQGMNTEAFF. The chain is built from TRBV19 and TRBJ1-1, with D possibly matching TRBD1 (5 bases). The CDR3 is made up of 14 amino acids. Germline CDR1 reads LNHDA; CDR2 reads SQIVND (reference sequence). V was cut by 6 bases and J by 0 bases, with 11 bases left in between.

The V and J genes are TRBV19 and TRBJ1-1, with 8 bases that match TRBD1. The CDR3 consists of 13 residues. Germline V gene data show CDR1 as LNHDA and CDR2 as SQIVND (reference sequence). V was pared by 7 bases and J by 11 bases, with 12 bases of the junction left unmatched. For the CDR3, the DNA is TGTGCCAGTACCGGGACAGGCGTCCTTTGGGCTTTCTTT. Its translation is CASTGTGVLWAFF.

The chain recombines TRBV13 with TRBJ2-1; 13 bases are shared with TRBD2. J gave up 7 bases and V 2 bases, and 5 bases lay outside the gene matches. This CDR3 is built from 16 residues. Germline-derived CDR1 and CDR2 are PRHDT and FYEKMQ (reference sequence). This chain's CDR3 is CASSLKLTSGRNEQFF. CDR3 nucleotide sequence: TGTGCCAGCAGCTTAAAGTTGACTAGCGGGAGGAATGAGCAGTTCTTC.

The chain employs TRBV6-5 and TRBJ2-7; a possible D gene is TRBD1 (6 bases). The germline V and J ends were trimmed by 0 bases and 2 bases, with 8 bases remaining between them. Germline assignment: CDR1 MNHEY and CDR2 SVGAGI. The CDR3 covers 14 residues. The CDR3 region has the DNA TGTGCCAGCAGTTACTCGGCAGGGGCCTACGAGCAGTACTTC. Amino acid sequence: CASSYSAGAYEQYF.

This sequence joins TRBV18 and TRBJ1-1; the D is unclear. Between the trimmed V and J ends, which lost 6 bases and 1 base, there was a span of 9 bases. CDR1 and CDR2 (germline): KGHSH, LQKENI. The CDR3 consists of 13 residues. CDR3 residues: CASSRSGNTEAFF. The DNA for the CDR3 is TGTGCCAGCTCGCGTTCAGGGAACACTGAAGCTTTCTTT. Using reference TRBV18 and TRBJ1-1 for the parts outside the CDR3, the full variable domain is NAGVMQNPRHLVRRRGQEARLRCSPMKGHSHVYWYRQLPEEGLKFMVYLQKENIIDESGMPKERFSAEFPKEGPSILRIQQVVRGDSAAYFCASSRSGNTEAFFGQGTRLTVV.

J is TRBJ1-2 and V is TRBV15; D unresolved. There are 15 residues in the CDR3. The germline CDR1 and CDR2 sequences are LNHNV and YYDKDF (reference sequence). Trimming shortened V by 0 bases and J by 4 bases, and 12 bases separated the two germline ends. The CDR3 reads CATSRDLGGPYGYTF. CDR3 nucleotide sequence: TGTGCCACCAGCAGAGATCTGGGAGGGCCCTATGGCTACACCTTC.

The rearrangement uses TRBV27 and TRBJ2-6; TRBD1 matches 7 bases. CDR3 length equals 19 residues. The germline CDR1 and CDR2 sequences are MNHEY and SMNVEV (reference sequence). Germline trimming cut 5 bases from V and 0 bases from J; bases unmatched to any gene: 13. CDR3 nucleotide sequence: TGTGCCAGCAGTATGACCGGGACAGTAATAAACTCTGGGGCCAACGTCCTGACTTTC. Its translation is CASSMTGTVINSGANVLTF.

This clone has just one count. The rearrangement uses TRBV7-9 and TRBJ1-4; weak D call: TRBD1 (5 bases). The CDR3 contains 14 residues. Looked up from germline, CDR1 is SEHNR and CDR2 is FQNEAQ (reference sequence). The ends were cut back, 5 bases at V and 5 bases at J, with 12 bases in the middle. The CDR3: CASSLRETNEKLFF. The CDR3 DNA reads as TGTGCCAGCAGCCTCAGGGAAACGAATGAAAAACTGTTTTTT. Full variable domain (rest looked up from reference TRBV7-9 and TRBJ1-4): DTGVSQNPRHKITKRGQNVTFRCDPISEHNRLYWYRQTLGQGPEFLTYFQNEAQLEKSRLLSDRFSAERPKGSFSTLEIQRTEQGDSAMYLCASSLRETNEKLFFGSGTQLSVL.

The CDR3 region has the DNA TGTGCCACTTCGACTAGCGGGAGGGCCCTCAATGAGCAGTTCTTC. The encoded protein is CATSTSGRALNEQFF. The V call is TRBV2, the J call TRBJ2-1, with 14 bases that match TRBD2. From germline, CDR1 is SNHLY and CDR2 FYNNEI. V lost 10 bases and J lost 6; bases outside the gene matches: 8. The CDR3 consists of 15 residues.